This entry lists 13 T cell receptor beta chains sequenced from one sample in a study of shared clonotypes between healthy human individuals. Here immunoSEQ multiplex PCR was the method, and the copy in TCRdb shows in-frame clones only, minus some. The table lists nearly 2 million clones, about 95% of them singletons. Only CD45RO-negative cells positively selected for CCR7 counted as naive CD8 cells, so terminally differentiated effector memory CD45RA+ cells were excluded. The specimen was naive CD8+ T cells sorted from blood. These receptors were collected from a man younger than 35 in good health.

The chain carries TRBV11-2 and TRBJ1-2, with 7 bases that match TRBD1. The junction had 9 bases not matched to a gene; V was cut back by 5 bases and J by 3 bases. Germline V gives CDR1 SGHAT, CDR2 FQNNGV. This CDR3 spans 15 amino acids. The CDR3 sequence: CASSPYRGPYYGYTF. CDR3 coding DNA: TGTGCCAGCAGCCCTTACAGGGGCCCCTACTATGGCTACACCTTC.

About this clone: The sample contains more than one DNA sequence encoding this CDR3. V usage is TRBV18 and J usage is TRBJ2-7; 9 positions match TRBD1. CDR1 and CDR2 (germline): KGHSH, LQKENI. CDR3 length: 14 residues. V lost 0 bases, J lost 3 bases, and 0 bases stayed unmatched. CDR3 in amino acids: CASSPPDRGYEQYF. CDR3 in DNA: TGTGCCAGCTCACCACCGGACAGGGGCTACGAGCAGTACTTC.

This clone occurred once. This rearrangement joins TRBV19 to TRBJ1-2; 8 positions agree with TRBD1. Germline V gene data show CDR1 as LNHDA and CDR2 as SQIVND (reference sequence). The ends lost 4 bases at V and 7 bases at J; junction bases unmatched: 8. The CDR3 is 14 amino acids. CDR3: CASSSLQGEGGYTF. CDR3 nucleotide sequence: TGTGCCAGTAGTAGCCTACAGGGGGAAGGTGGCTACACCTTC. Filled out from reference TRBV19 and TRBJ1-2, the complete variable domain reads DGGITQSPKYLFRKEGQNVTLSCEQNLNHDAMYWYRQDPGQGLRLIYYSQIVNDFQKGDIAEGYSVSREKKESFPLTVTSAQKNPTAFYLCASSSLQGEGGYTFGSGTRLTVV.

Of note for this clone: Other DNA variants within this sample encode the same CDR3. This sequence joins TRBV4-3 and TRBJ2-1, with 10 bases aligning to TRBD2. CDR3 length equals 15 residues. Looked up from germline, CDR1 is LGHNA and CDR2 is YSLEER. Trimming took 6 bases from V and 3 from J; bases not matched to a gene: 5. DNA of the CDR3: TGCGCCAGCAGTCGACTAGCGGGCAGCTACAATGAGCAGTTCTTC. Amino acids: CASSRLAGSYNEQFF.

This clone was recorded once. The chain uses TRBV10-2 and TRBJ1-1; TRBD1 aligns across 7 bases. Germline trimming cut 5 bases from V and 4 bases from J; bases unmatched to any gene: 10. Per the germline V gene, CDR1 is WSHSY and CDR2 is SAAADI. CDR3 size: 15 residues. The CDR3 protein is CASSYTGEWGTEAFF. Written as DNA, the CDR3 is TGCGCCAGCAGTTATACAGGGGAATGGGGCACTGAAGCTTTCTTT.

Only one count was recorded for this clone. This chain joins TRBV9 and TRBJ2-3; possible D gene TRBD2, 6 bases. The V and J ends lost 4 bases and 1 base respectively, with 16 bases between them. Per germline, CDR1 SGDLS and CDR2 YYNGEE. CDR3 length: 16 residues. CDR3 residues: CASSPRSRRGTDTQYF. The CDR3 nucleotides are TGTGCCAGCAGCCCCCGGTCGAGGAGGGGCACAGATACGCAGTATTTT.

In nucleotides, the CDR3 is TGTGCCAGCAGCTTAGATCCCGGGAGGGCGGCCGATACGCAGTATTTT. Its protein is CASSLDPGRAADTQYF. The gene calls are TRBV11-2 and TRBJ2-3; 8 positions match TRBD2. CDR1 and CDR2 from the germline V gene are SGHAT and FQNNGV. This CDR3 region has 16 residues. With V trimmed by 0 bases and J by 6 bases, 8 bases remained unmatched.

The V and J genes are TRBV7-9 and TRBJ2-1; 9 bases align to TRBD2. There are 14 residues in the CDR3. Germline V gene data show CDR1 as SEHNR and CDR2 as FQNEAQ (reference sequence). The V segment lost 8 bases and the J segment 9 bases; nucleotides outside the gene matches: 11. This CDR3 reads CASSSLREGLEQFF. CDR3 in DNA: TGTGCCAGCTCCTCTTTGCGGGAGGGCCTTGAGCAGTTCTTC. The variable domain in full, completed from reference TRBV7-9 and TRBJ2-1, reads DTGVSQNPRHKITKRGQNVTFRCDPISEHNRLYWYRQTLGQGPEFLTYFQNEAQLEKSRLLSDRFSAERPKGSFSTLEIQRTEQGDSAMYLCASSSLREGLEQFFGPGTRLTVL.

In DNA form, the CDR3 reads TGTGCCAGCAGCCACCTCTCCGATACGCAGTATTTT. The encoded protein is CASSHLSDTQYF. The chain links TRBV11-2 to TRBJ2-3; D call uncertain. The CDR3 sequence is 12 residues long. The V end lost 5 bases, the J end lost 6 bases, and 9 bases lay between the germline ends. Germline CDR1 SGHAT, CDR2 FQNNGV.

The CDR3 sequence: CASMERGRLGEKLFF. CDR3 nucleotide sequence: TGTGCCAGCATGGAAAGGGGCCGCTTAGGTGAAAAACTGTTTTTT. The rearrangement uses TRBV2 and TRBJ1-4, with D tentatively TRBD1 (5 bases). Trimming shortened V by 7 bases and J by 7 bases, and 19 bases separated the two germline ends. CDR1 is SNHLY and CDR2 is FYNNEI in the germline V gene. This CDR3 is 15 amino acids long.

This chain links TRBV11-1 with TRBJ2-5; tentative D call: TRBD1 (5 bases). V lost 6 bases to trimming and J lost 3 bases, with 8 bases between them. CDR3 length: 12 residues. Looked up from germline, CDR1 is SGHAT and CDR2 is FQDESV (reference sequence). Here the CDR3 reads CASSTGEETQYF. CDR3 bases: TGTGCCAGCAGTACAGGTGAAGAGACCCAGTACTTC.

The chain uses TRBV28 and TRBJ1-2, with TRBD1 matching over 7 bases. V gave up 2 bases and J gave up 3 bases; unmatched junction bases: 3. Per the germline V gene, CDR1 is MDHEN and CDR2 is SYDVKM. The CDR3 length is 14 residues. The CDR3 region has the DNA TGTGCCAGCAGTTTAGTAGGGACAGACTATGGCTACACCTTC. Translating it yields CASSLVGTDYGYTF.

This chain connects TRBV30 to TRBJ2-5, with D unclear. This CDR3 has 12 amino acids. The V gene lost 5 bases and the J gene lost 4 bases, with 11 bases spanning the gap. The germline V gene encodes CDR1 GTSNPN and CDR2 SVGIG (reference sequence). The CDR3: CAWAFLGETQYF. Here the CDR3 DNA reads TGTGCCTGGGCCTTTTTGGGAGAGACCCAGTACTTC. Looking up the rest from reference TRBV30 and TRBJ2-5 gives the full variable domain: SQTIHQWPATLVQPVGSPLSLECTVEGTSNPNLYWYRQAAGRGLQLLFYSVGIGQISSEVPQNLSASRPQDRQFILSSKKLLLSDSGFYLCAWAFLGETQYFGPGTRLLVL.